What follows are 11 T cell receptor beta chains derived from one specimen sequenced in a study of T cell repertoires in cytomegalovirus infection (dated by TCRdb to about 2019). These receptors have no known antigen. Sequencer: Illumina HiSeq 1500. TCRdb handled the public reads itself, with Q25 trimming in fastp and clone calling in MiXCR, and kept productive beta chains. Rows with one shared CDR3 protein collapse into an entry with the most common genes and DNA. This sample gives 700,000 to 850,000 distinct CDR3 sequences in total; approximately 32% of them show up just once. Of the sample, around 11% falls within the top ten clones. The treatment or condition label here, explained by the study, means: in vitro stimulation with specific CMV peptide epitopes to enrich CMV-specific T cells. Sequences were derived from cultured CD8+ T cells from PBMCs, sampled from culture after CMV antigen stimulation. The receptors derive from a human donor in good health (CMV status not recorded). Some clones in this sample may be carry-over from other donors' samples.

This chain uses TRBV7-8 with TRBJ1-5; 10 bases fit TRBD1. CDR3 size: 15 residues. Trimming at V came to 5 bases and at J to 4 bases, leaving 5 bases not matched to a gene. Germline lookup yields CDR1 SGHVS and CDR2 FQNEAQ. The CDR3 DNA is TGTGCCAGCAGCCCGGGACAGGGGCCTAATCAGCCCCAGCATTTT. This codes for CASSPGQGPNQPQHF.

The rearrangement uses TRBV4-1 and TRBJ2-3; 13 bases are a match to TRBD2. Germline loops: CDR1 MGHRA, CDR2 YSYEKL. With V trimmed by 4 bases and J by 2 bases, 9 bases remained unmatched. This CDR3 is built from 18 residues. The CDR3 region has the DNA TGCGCCAGCAGCCTTATTGGACTAGCGGGGGAAATCACAGATACGCAGTATTTT. Its translation is CASSLIGLAGEITDTQYF.

This clonotype showed up just a few times. The chain couples TRBV7-6 to TRBJ1-6, with a possible D match to TRBD1 (5 bases). Trimming took off 5 bases at V and 8 bases at J, with 13 bases between the two ends. Germline-derived CDR1 and CDR2 are SGHVS and FNYEAQ. The CDR3 is 14 residues long. CDR3: CASSAAGTYSPLHF. The CDR3 nucleotides are TGTGCCAGCAGCGCGGCCGGGACGTATTCACCCCTCCACTTT. The complete variable domain, with remaining parts taken from reference TRBV7-6 and TRBJ1-6, reads GAGVSQSPRYKVTKRGQDVALRCDPISGHVSLYWYRQALGQGPEFLTYFNYEAQQDKSGLPNDRFSAERPEGSISTLTIQRTEQRDSAMYRCASSAAGTYSPLHFGNGTRLTVT.

This clonotype has a handful of counts. The V and J genes are TRBV10-2 and TRBJ1-4; D is uncertain. The CDR3 contains 17 residues. V was trimmed by 0 bases and J by 0 bases, leaving 11 bases between them. The germline V gene has CDR1 WSHSY and CDR2 SAAADI. CDR3 sequence: CASSESLMGSTNEKLFF. Here the CDR3 DNA reads TGCGCCAGCAGTGAGTCACTCATGGGATCAACTAATGAAAAACTGTTTTTT.

As for this clonotype: A much larger clone is a single base away; this may be a read error. The gene calls are TRBV7-8 and TRBJ2-1, with 11 bases aligning to TRBD2. The V gene end was trimmed by 8 bases and the J gene end by 1 base; junction bases not matched to a gene: 4. Germline CDR1 SGHVS, CDR2 FQNEAQ. The CDR3 is made up of 15 amino acids. The CDR3 DNA follows: TGTGCCAGCGAGGCTAGCGGGGGGTCCTACAATGAGCAGTTCTTC. It yields the protein CASEASGGSYNEQFF.

This rearrangement joins TRBV27 to TRBJ1-3; D remains unclear. The CDR3 length is 15 residues. Germline V CDR1 and CDR2: MNHEY, SMNVEV (reference sequence). The V gene lost 0 bases and the J gene lost 2 bases, with 8 bases spanning the gap. Written as DNA, the CDR3 is TGTGCCAGCAGTTTATCTAGGAGCCCTGGAAACACCATATATTTT. Amino acid sequence: CASSLSRSPGNTIYF.

Turning to this clonotype: Sequence at one end of the junction differs from germline and may be a read error. The chain combines TRBV14 with TRBJ1-2; D is possibly TRBD1 (5 bases). Germline V CDR1 and CDR2: SGHDN, FVKESK. The CDR3 covers 15 residues. The CDR3 DNA follows: TGTGTCAGCAGCCAAGATTATGGGGCGAACTATGGCTACACCTTC. Its translation: CVSSQDYGANYGYTF.

The chain carries TRBV23-1 and TRBJ2-3, with D uncertain. TRBV23-1 is an ORF; its function is uncertain. Trimming left V 1 base short and J 2 bases short, with 10 bases between. CDR3 length equals 15 residues. CDR3 protein: CASSQLMLFTDTQYF. In DNA, the CDR3 is TGCGCCAGCAGTCAATTAATGCTCTTCACAGATACGCAGTATTTT.

The V gene is TRBV4-1, the J gene TRBJ1-2; D remains ambiguous. The CDR3 runs 13 residues. Germline lookup yields CDR1 MGHRA and CDR2 YSYEKL. V was clipped by 1 base and J by 8 bases, with 11 bases between them. The CDR3 sequence is CASSQGSPEGYTF. The DNA of the CDR3 is TGCGCCAGCAGCCAAGGGAGCCCGGAGGGCTACACCTTC.

The chain couples TRBV6-5 to TRBJ2-7; no clear D gene. CDR3 length: 14 amino acids. Trimming pared 4 bases from V and 3 bases from J, leaving 13 bases between. The germline CDR1 and CDR2 sequences are MNHEY and SVGAGI. CDR3 nucleotides: TGTGCCAGCAGTTTCCATAGATCCTTCTACGAGCAGTACTTC. Its protein is CASSFHRSFYEQYF.

A remark on this clonotype: Given a much more abundant clone one base away, this may be a read error. This chain connects TRBV7-2 to TRBJ2-5; no reliable D call. Trimming left V 4 bases short and J 2 bases short, with 20 bases between. The CDR3 covers 17 residues. CDR1 and CDR2 from the germline V gene are SGHTA and FQGNSA. This CDR3 reads CTSSSTRRQVVQETQYF. DNA of the CDR3: TGTACCAGCAGCTCGACCCGGCGGCAGGTCGTACAAGAGACCCAGTACTTC. Looking up the rest from reference TRBV7-2 and TRBJ2-5 gives the full variable domain: GAGVSQSPSNKVTEKGKDVELRCDPISGHTALYWYRQSLGQGLEFLIYFQGNSAPDKSGLPSDRFSAERTGGSVSTLTIQRTQQEDSAVYLCTSSSTRRQVVQETQYFGPGTRLLVL.